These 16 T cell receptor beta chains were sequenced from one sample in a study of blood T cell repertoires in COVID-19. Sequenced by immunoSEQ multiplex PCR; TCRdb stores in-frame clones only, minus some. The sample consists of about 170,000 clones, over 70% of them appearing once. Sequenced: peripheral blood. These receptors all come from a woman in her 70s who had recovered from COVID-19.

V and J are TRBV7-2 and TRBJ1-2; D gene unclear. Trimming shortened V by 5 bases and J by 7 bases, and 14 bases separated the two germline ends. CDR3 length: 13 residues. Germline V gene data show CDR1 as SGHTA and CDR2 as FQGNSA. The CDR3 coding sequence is TGTGCCAGCAGCCCCCCACTACGCGGTGGCTACACCTTC. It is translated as CASSPPLRGGYTF.

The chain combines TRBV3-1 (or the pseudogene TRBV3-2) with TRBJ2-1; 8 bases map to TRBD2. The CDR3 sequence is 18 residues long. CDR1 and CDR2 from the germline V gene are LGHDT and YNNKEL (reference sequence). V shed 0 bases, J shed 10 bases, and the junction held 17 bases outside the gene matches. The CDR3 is CASSQDRGGGGPRGEQFF. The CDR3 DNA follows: TGTGCCAGCAGCCAAGATAGGGGCGGCGGGGGGCCCCGGGGGGAGCAGTTCTTC.

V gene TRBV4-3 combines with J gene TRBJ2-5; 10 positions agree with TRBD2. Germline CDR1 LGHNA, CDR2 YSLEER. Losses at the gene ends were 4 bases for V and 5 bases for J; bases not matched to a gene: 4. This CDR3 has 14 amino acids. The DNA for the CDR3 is TGCGCCAGCAGCCCTAGCGGGAGTGGGGAGACCCAGTACTTC. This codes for CASSPSGSGETQYF.

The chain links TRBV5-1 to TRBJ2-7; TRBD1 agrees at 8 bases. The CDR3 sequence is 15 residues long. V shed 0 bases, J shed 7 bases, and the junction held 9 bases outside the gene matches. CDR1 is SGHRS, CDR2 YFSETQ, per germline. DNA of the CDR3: TGCGCCAGCAGCTTGGCCGGGACAGGCGTGAGGGAGCAGTACTTC. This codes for CASSLAGTGVREQYF.

The CDR3 loop is CATSRGDRGPFTF. In nucleotides, the CDR3 is TGTGCCACCAGCAGAGGGGACAGGGGGCCTTTCACCTTC. The chain carries TRBV15 and TRBJ1-2, with 12 bases aligning to TRBD1. The CDR3 runs 13 residues. V lost 1 base and J lost 13; bases outside the gene matches: 4. From germline, CDR1 is LNHNV and CDR2 YYDKDF (reference sequence).

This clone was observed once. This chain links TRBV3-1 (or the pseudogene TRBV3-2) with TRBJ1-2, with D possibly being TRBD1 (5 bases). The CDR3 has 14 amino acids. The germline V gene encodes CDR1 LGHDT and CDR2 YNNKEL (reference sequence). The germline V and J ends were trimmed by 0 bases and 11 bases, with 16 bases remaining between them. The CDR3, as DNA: TGTGCCAGCAGCCAAGAGGCGGCGTTCGGGGGGTACACCTTC. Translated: CASSQEAAFGGYTF.

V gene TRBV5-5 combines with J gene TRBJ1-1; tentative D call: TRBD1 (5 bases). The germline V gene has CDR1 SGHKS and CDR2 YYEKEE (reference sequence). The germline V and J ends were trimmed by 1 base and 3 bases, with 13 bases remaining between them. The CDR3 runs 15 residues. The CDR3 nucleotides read TGTGCCAGCAGCTTGTCAGGGCCGCCGGACACTGAAGCTTTCTTT. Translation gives CASSLSGPPDTEAFF.

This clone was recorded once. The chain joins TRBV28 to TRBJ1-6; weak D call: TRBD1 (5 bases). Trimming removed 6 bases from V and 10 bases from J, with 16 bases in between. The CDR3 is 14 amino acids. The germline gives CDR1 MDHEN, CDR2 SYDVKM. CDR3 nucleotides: TGTGCCAGCAGCCCCCCTGACAGTGGGTCACCCCTCCACTTT. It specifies CASSPPDSGSPLHF.

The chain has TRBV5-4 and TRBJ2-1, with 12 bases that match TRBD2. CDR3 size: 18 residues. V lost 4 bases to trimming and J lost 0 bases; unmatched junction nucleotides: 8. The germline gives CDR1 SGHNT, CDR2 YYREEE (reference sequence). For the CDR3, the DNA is TGTGCCAGCAGCCCCGGGGCTAGCGGGAGGGCCTCCTACAATGAGCAGTTCTTC. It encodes CASSPGASGRASYNEQFF.

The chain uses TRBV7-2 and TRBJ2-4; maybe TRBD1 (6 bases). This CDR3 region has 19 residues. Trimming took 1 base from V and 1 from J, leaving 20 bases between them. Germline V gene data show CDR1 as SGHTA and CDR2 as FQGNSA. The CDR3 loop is CASSLVDLGGPAAKNIQYF. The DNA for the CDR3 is TGTGCCAGCAGCTTAGTCGACCTAGGGGGACCAGCGGCCAAAAACATTCAGTACTTC. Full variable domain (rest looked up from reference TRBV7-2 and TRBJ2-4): GAGVSQSPSNKVTEKGKDVELRCDPISGHTALYWYRQSLGQGLEFLIYFQGNSAPDKSGLPSDRFSAERTGGSVSTLTIQRTQQEDSAVYLCASSLVDLGGPAAKNIQYFGAGTRLSVL.

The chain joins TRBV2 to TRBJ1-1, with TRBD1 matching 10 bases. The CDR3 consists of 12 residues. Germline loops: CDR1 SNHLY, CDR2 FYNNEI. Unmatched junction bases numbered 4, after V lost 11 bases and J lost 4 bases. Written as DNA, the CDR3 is TGTGCCCCCCGGACAGGGGGCACTGAAGCTTTCTTT. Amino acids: CAPRTGGTEAFF.

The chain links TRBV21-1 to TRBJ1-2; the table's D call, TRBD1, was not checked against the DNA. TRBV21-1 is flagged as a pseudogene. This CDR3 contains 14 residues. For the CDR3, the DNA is TGTGCCAGCAGCAAAGTCCCACAGGCAGATGGCTACACCTTC. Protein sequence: CASSKVPQADGYTF.

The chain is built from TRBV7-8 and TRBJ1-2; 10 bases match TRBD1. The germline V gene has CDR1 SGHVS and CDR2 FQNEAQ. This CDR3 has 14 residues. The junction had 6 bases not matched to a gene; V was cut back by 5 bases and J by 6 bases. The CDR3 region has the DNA TGTGCCAGCAGCGGAGACAGGGGGCTGGATGGCTACACCTTC. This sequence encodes CASSGDRGLDGYTF. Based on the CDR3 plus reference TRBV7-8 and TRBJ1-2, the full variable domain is GAGVSQSPRYKVAKRGQDVALRCDPISGHVSLFWYQQALGQGPEFLTYFQNEAQLDKSGLPSDRFFAERPEGSVSTLKIQRTQQEDSAVYLCASSGDRGLDGYTFGSGTRLTVV.

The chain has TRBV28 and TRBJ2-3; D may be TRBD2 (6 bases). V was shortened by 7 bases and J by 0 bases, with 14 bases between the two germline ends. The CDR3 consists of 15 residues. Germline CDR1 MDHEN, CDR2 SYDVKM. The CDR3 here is CASTRSGFSTDTQYF. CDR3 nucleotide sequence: TGTGCCAGCACCCGTAGCGGTTTTAGCACAGATACGCAGTATTTT.

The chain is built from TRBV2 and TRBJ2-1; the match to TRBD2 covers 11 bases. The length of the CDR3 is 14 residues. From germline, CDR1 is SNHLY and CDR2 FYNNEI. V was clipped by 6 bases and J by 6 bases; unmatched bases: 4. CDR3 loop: CASSPLAGANEQFF. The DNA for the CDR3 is TGTGCCAGCAGCCCACTAGCGGGAGCCAATGAGCAGTTCTTC.

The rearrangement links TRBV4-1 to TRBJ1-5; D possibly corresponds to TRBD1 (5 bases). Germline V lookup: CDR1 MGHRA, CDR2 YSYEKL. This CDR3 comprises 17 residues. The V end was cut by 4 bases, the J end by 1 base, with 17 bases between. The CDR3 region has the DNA TGCGCCAGCAGCCTCCCACGGGTGGGGGGGAGCAATCAGCCCCAGCATTTT. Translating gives CASSLPRVGGSNQPQHF.